The rows below give T cell receptor beta chains drawn from one sample of a study of Graves' ophthalmopathy and Graves' hyperthyroidism. TCRdb reanalysed the multiplex PCR reads using MiXCR and keeps one entry per CDR3 protein. Among about 420,000 distinct CDR3 sequences listed, around 21% were seen once. The sample consisted of peripheral blood. Receptor source: a woman between 18 and 29 years old with stable Graves' hyperthyroidism. The conserved cysteine and the conserved F or W are not part of the CDR3 here.

TRBJ2-7	TRBV2	ASTWDSSNEQY
TRBJ1-2	TRBV18	ASSPERQNGYT
TRBJ2-7	TRBV20-1	SAKSLAPYEQY
TRBJ2-5	TRBV6-5	ATRAMGAKTQY
TRBJ1-2	TRBV5-6	ASSLGESGYGYT
TRBJ2-2	TRBV30	AWSVRAGELF
TRBJ2-4	TRBV28	ASSLGVVAGNIQH
TRBJ2-4	TRBV6-2/TRBV6-3	ASSKGLEGKGY
TRBJ1-2	TRBV27	ASRTLRGQGGYT
TRBJ1-1	TRBV29-1	SVTVLGGTEAF
TRBJ1-1	TRBV6-2/TRBV6-3	ASSLLRGGAEAF
TRBJ2-5	TRBV4-1	ASSQARGKTQY
TRBJ2-5	TRBV20-1	SARLGSGTQY
TRBJ1-5	TRBV19	ASSIRGQGAPNQPQH
TRBJ1-1	TRBV12-3/TRBV12-4	ASSLRGSQAF
TRBJ1-6	TRBV20-1	SAARQGDNSPLH
TRBJ2-5	TRBV7-9	ASSIGTVFQETQY
TRBJ2-7	TRBV28	ASSFRGLASEQY
TRBJ1-2	TRBV19	ASSRDSANYGYT
TRBJ1-2	TRBV20-1	SASARGYGYT
TRBJ1-6	TRBV28	ASSSRQARGYNSPLH
TRBJ2-2	TRBV4-1	SSSQDRRAGYTGELF
TRBJ1-1	TRBV12-3/TRBV12-4	ASSPRSTEAF
TRBJ1-4	TRBV6-1	ASSEDAGDHFEKLF
TRBJ2-5	TRBV6-1	ASTALTRPAETQY
TRBJ2-2	TRBV2	ASRRVGEGNTGELF
TRBJ2-4	TRBV20-1	SARPVAKNIKY
TRBJ1-2	TRBV6-1	ASKTGSYGYT
TRBJ2-2	TRBV20-1	SARVGTIGRSNTGELF
TRBJ1-2	TRBV6-2/TRBV6-3	ASTRGAVWRGYT
TRBJ1-2	TRBV2	ASRSGHNNYGYT
TRBJ2-5	TRBV2	ASSDYPGGRETQY